These 23 T cell receptor beta chains came from one sample sequenced in a study of blood T cell repertoires in COVID-19. Profiling relied on immunoSEQ multiplex PCR, and the TCRdb table lists in-frame clones only, not all of them. The sample contains hundreds of thousands of clones, 86% of which appear only once. Input material: peripheral blood. The receptors derive from a woman aged 25-40 years with active or convalescent COVID-19.

This clone was counted once. The chain uses TRBV7-9 and TRBJ1-2; TRBD1 agrees at 7 bases. The V segment lost 3 bases and the J segment 8 bases; nucleotides outside the gene matches: 12. CDR1 SEHNR and CDR2 FQNEAQ come from the germline V gene (reference sequence). The CDR3 has 15 amino acids. CDR3 amino acids: CASSFVLETGYGYTF. In DNA, the CDR3 is TGTGCCAGCAGCTTCGTTTTGGAGACAGGGTACGGCTACACCTTC.

This chain joins TRBV29-1 and TRBJ2-3; D perhaps matches TRBD2 (6 bases). V was cut by 6 bases and J by 0 bases, with 13 bases left in between. The CDR3 length is 14 residues. Germline V lookup: CDR1 SQVTM, CDR2 ANQGSEA. The CDR3 loop reads CSVGTFFSTDTQYF. CDR3 DNA: TGCAGCGTCGGGACTTTTTTTAGCACAGATACGCAGTATTTT.

The V gene is TRBV27, the J gene TRBJ1-5; 7 bases fit TRBD1. The germline V gene has CDR1 MNHEY and CDR2 SMNVEV (reference sequence). This CDR3 has 14 residues. Trimming took 6 bases from V and 5 from J; bases not matched to a gene: 7. The CDR3, as DNA: TGTGCCAGCAGACTTACAGGGGCGGATCAGCCCCAGCATTTT. Translated, it gives CASRLTGADQPQHF.

V is TRBV5-6 and J is TRBJ2-1, with D possibly TRBD2 on 5 matching bases. Trimming took off 0 bases at V and 3 bases at J, with 10 bases between the two ends. The CDR3 runs to 15 residues. The germline V gene has CDR1 SGHDT and CDR2 YYEEEE. The CDR3 here is CASSLGPDYYNEQFF. DNA of the CDR3: TGTGCCAGCAGCTTGGGACCCGACTACTACAATGAGCAGTTCTTC.

V and J are TRBV11-2 and TRBJ2-7, with no clear D. Germline lookup yields CDR1 SGHAT and CDR2 FQNNGV. V dropped 0 bases and J dropped 3 bases, with 9 bases sitting between them. This CDR3 region has 14 residues. The CDR3 nucleotides are TGTGCCAGCAGCTTAGAGGTCGGTGTCTACGAGCAGTACTTC. Its translation is CASSLEVGVYEQYF.

The chain employs TRBV7-8 and TRBJ1-5, with 7 bases identical to TRBD1. V trimming: 7 bases; J trimming: 3 bases; junction bases outside the gene matches: 6. This CDR3 region has 14 residues. Looked up from germline, CDR1 is SGHVS and CDR2 is FQNEAQ. This CDR3 is CASTPGTVNQPQHF. As DNA, the CDR3 is TGTGCCAGCACCCCCGGGACAGTCAATCAGCCCCAGCATTTT.

The chain links TRBV30 to TRBJ2-7; no definite D call. Germline loops: CDR1 GTSNPN, CDR2 SVGIG (reference sequence). The CDR3 sequence is 12 residues long. The V gene lost 2 bases and the J gene lost 4 bases, with 9 bases spanning the gap. Written as DNA, the CDR3 is TGTGCCTGGAGTTGGGCAGGATACGAGCAGTACTTC. It is translated as CAWSWAGYEQYF. Full variable domain (outside the CDR3, taken from reference TRBV30 and TRBJ2-7): SQTIHQWPATLVQPVGSPLSLECTVEGTSNPNLYWYRQAAGRGLQLLFYSVGIGQISSEVPQNLSASRPQDRQFILSSKKLLLSDSGFYLCAWSWAGYEQYFGPGTRLTVT.

CDR3 residues: CASSMDGRTNEQFF. The CDR3 bases are TGTGCCAGTAGTATGGACGGGAGGACTAATGAGCAGTTCTTC. This chain connects TRBV19 to TRBJ2-1; TRBD2 agrees at 7 bases. This CDR3 is built from 14 residues. The junction had 6 bases not matched to a gene; V was cut back by 3 bases and J by 7 bases. Germline loops: CDR1 LNHDA, CDR2 SQIVND (reference sequence).

This clone was seen a handful of times. V gene TRBV14 combines with J gene TRBJ1-3; 7 bases line up with TRBD1. CDR3 length equals 14 residues. From germline, CDR1 is SGHDN and CDR2 FVKESK. Trimming at V came to 6 bases and at J to 1 base, leaving 3 bases not matched to a gene. The CDR3 DNA reads TGTGCCAGCAGACAGACAGGGTCTGGAAACACCATATATTTT. It codes for CASRQTGSGNTIYF.

Only one count was recorded for this clone. The chain links TRBV7-2 to TRBJ1-1; no definite D call. This CDR3 has 13 residues. Germline assignment: CDR1 SGHTA and CDR2 FQGNSA. The V gene lost 2 bases and the J gene lost 1 base, with 5 bases spanning the gap. CDR3 sequence (DNA): TGTGCCAGCAGCTTATACAGGAACACTGAAGCTTTCTTT. It codes for CASSLYRNTEAFF. Together with reference TRBV7-2 and TRBJ1-1, the CDR3 gives the full variable domain: GAGVSQSPSNKVTEKGKDVELRCDPISGHTALYWYRQSLGQGLEFLIYFQGNSAPDKSGLPSDRFSAERTGGSVSTLTIQRTQQEDSAVYLCASSLYRNTEAFFGQGTRLTVV.

CDR3 amino acids: CSVVAGGELFF. CDR3 sequence (DNA): TGCAGCGTTGTAGCGGGAGGGGAGCTGTTTTTT. The chain uses TRBV29-1 and TRBJ2-2; the match to TRBD2 covers 8 bases. This CDR3 comprises 11 residues. The V and J ends lost 4 bases and 8 bases, in that order; junction bases with no gene match: 0. In germline, CDR1 is SQVTM, CDR2 ANQGSEA.

The chain links TRBV27 to TRBJ1-4; a possible D gene is TRBD1 (6 bases). The CDR3 has 14 residues. The V and J ends lost 2 bases and 7 bases respectively, with 11 bases between them. Germline CDR1 MNHEY, CDR2 SMNVEV (reference sequence). The CDR3 reads CASSLMGASEKLFF. CDR3 DNA: TGTGCCAGCAGTTTAATGGGGGCGAGTGAAAAACTGTTTTTT.

This chain connects TRBV6-1 to TRBJ2-7, with D perhaps matching TRBD1 (6 bases). This CDR3 spans 15 amino acids. V lost 1 base and J 4 bases, leaving 14 bases between the germline ends. The germline V gene encodes CDR1 MNHNS and CDR2 SASEGT. The CDR3 sequence is CASSEVQGISYEQYF. The CDR3 DNA sequence: TGTGCCAGCAGTGAAGTCCAGGGGATCTCTTACGAGCAGTACTTC.

V usage is TRBV18 and J usage is TRBJ2-5, with 11 bases lining up with TRBD2. This CDR3 spans 17 amino acids. CDR1 is KGHSH, CDR2 LQKENI, per germline. Unmatched junction bases numbered 9, after V lost 2 bases and J lost 4 bases. CDR3 nucleotides: TGTGCCAGCTCACCAATTAGCGGGAGGGCCAGTGGAGAGACCCAGTACTTC. This sequence encodes CASSPISGRASGETQYF.

The chain joins TRBV21-1 to TRBJ2-1; whether TRBD2, the table's D call, matches the DNA was not checked. TRBV21-1 is annotated as a pseudogene. This CDR3 contains 17 residues. CDR3 DNA: TGTGCCAGCAACAGACTACAATACGGGAGAAGCGGCAATGAGCAGTTCTTC. It encodes CASNRLQYGRSGNEQFF.

This clone was recorded once. The genes are TRBV4-1 and TRBJ1-4, with D possibly TRBD1 on 6 matching bases. CDR3 length: 13 amino acids. V was trimmed by 3 bases and J by 8 bases, leaving 10 bases between them. The germline gives CDR1 MGHRA, CDR2 YSYEKL. DNA of the CDR3: TGCGCCAGCAGCCAGAGGGGGTGGGAAAAACTGTTTTTT. This gives the protein CASSQRGWEKLFF.

The V gene is TRBV11-2, the J gene TRBJ2-7; TRBD1 matches at 10 bases. Germline V gives CDR1 SGHAT, CDR2 FQNNGV. The CDR3 contains 15 residues. Trimming took 5 bases from V and 4 from J; bases not matched to a gene: 8. In DNA form, the CDR3 reads TGTGCCAGCAGCCAAAACCGGGGACAGGGGTACGAGCAGTACTTC. Its translation is CASSQNRGQGYEQYF.

On this clone: Other DNA sequences in the same sample also yield this CDR3. The CDR3 region is CASSLVMNTEAFF. The CDR3 nucleotides read TGTGCCAGCAGTTTAGTAATGAACACTGAAGCTTTCTTT. This chain connects TRBV12-3 or TRBV12-4 to TRBJ1-1; no clear D gene. Trimming shortened V by 1 base and J by 0 bases, and 3 bases separated the two germline ends. This CDR3 spans 13 amino acids.

V usage is TRBV7-9 and J usage is TRBJ2-3, with TRBD2 matching over 7 bases. The germline gives CDR1 SEHNR, CDR2 FQNEAQ (reference sequence). V was clipped by 1 base and J by 2 bases; unmatched bases: 15. There are 19 residues in the CDR3. CDR3 region: CASSLGGGIPKPLTDTQYF. DNA for the CDR3: TGTGCCAGCAGCTTAGGGGGGGGGATCCCCAAACCACTCACAGATACGCAGTATTTT.

This chain connects TRBV4-1 to TRBJ2-2; 12 bases map to TRBD2. Germline trimming cut 2 bases from V and 4 bases from J; bases unmatched to any gene: 5. The CDR3 runs 17 residues. Germline CDR1 MGHRA, CDR2 YSYEKL. Written as DNA, the CDR3 is TGCGCCAGCAGCCAACCCGGACTAGCGGGGACCACCGGGGAGCTGTTTTTT. Protein sequence: CASSQPGLAGTTGELFF.

The chain joins TRBV19 to TRBJ2-7; 7 nucleotides align to TRBD2. The germline gives CDR1 LNHDA, CDR2 SQIVND (reference sequence). V lost 3 bases to trimming and J lost 2 bases; unmatched junction nucleotides: 13. This CDR3 region has 17 residues. The CDR3, as DNA: TGTGCCAGTAGTATCGTGGGAGCTAGCGGCACCCCCTACGAGCAGTACTTC. Translation gives CASSIVGASGTPYEQYF.

DNA of the CDR3: TGTGCCAGCTCACCGGAAACAGGATTTGCTCTGAACACTGAAGCTTTCTTT. This encodes CASSPETGFALNTEAFF. The gene calls are TRBV18 and TRBJ1-1; D perhaps matches TRBD1 (5 bases). Germline lookup yields CDR1 KGHSH and CDR2 LQKENI. Trimming removed 3 bases from V and 0 bases from J, with 17 bases in between. The CDR3 length is 17 residues.

The chain combines TRBV5-5 with TRBJ2-7; 10 bases are a match to TRBD1. Germline values: CDR1 SGHKS, CDR2 YYEKEE (reference sequence). This CDR3 is 14 amino acids long. The trim removed 3 bases at V and 5 bases at J, leaving 5 bases unmatched. In DNA, the CDR3 is TGTGCCAGCAGCTCCGGGACAGGGGTTGACGAGCAGTACTTC. It codes for CASSSGTGVDEQYF.